These 19 T cell receptor beta chains were all obtained from the same sample, sequenced in a study of blood T cell repertoires in COVID-19 (TCRdb year 2020). Receptor libraries were prepared by the immunoSEQ multiplex PCR assay. TCRdb provides this immuneACCESS table in a form limited to in-frame rearrangements. Some clones are lacking; in checked studies, under half of them reflect an unresolved V gene, and why the rest are absent is not known. This sample holds fewer than 250,000 clones; more than 75% were observed only once. Roughly 1.9% of the sample is held by the ten biggest clonotypes. The sequenced sample was PBMCs or T cells enriched from blood (not recorded which). The receptors shown here come from a woman between 50 and 59 years old who had recovered from COVID-19.

This clone was counted a single time. This rearrangement joins TRBV3-1 (or the pseudogene TRBV3-2) to TRBJ1-3; D unresolved. The CDR3 extends over 16 amino acids. The germline V and J ends were trimmed by 0 bases and 0 bases, with 9 bases remaining between them. From germline, CDR1 is LGHDT and CDR2 YNNKEL (reference sequence). CDR3 coding DNA: TGTGCCAGCAGCCAAGATAGGGAGAGCTCTGGAAACACCATATATTTT. Translated, it gives CASSQDRESSGNTIYF.

The chain is built from TRBV4-1 and TRBJ2-2; 7 bases agree with TRBD1. V trimming: 5 bases; J trimming: 5 bases; junction bases outside the gene matches: 23. This CDR3 is 20 amino acids long. Germline V lookup: CDR1 MGHRA, CDR2 YSYEKL. CDR3 in DNA: TGCGCCAGCAGCTTAGTTATGGGGGTACGGACAGGCAGGGGAACCGGGGAGCTGTTTTTT. Protein: CASSLVMGVRTGRGTGELFF.

The chain uses TRBV5-4 and TRBJ1-1, with D maybe TRBD1 (5 bases). Trimming removed 2 bases at V and 11 bases at J, with 13 bases between. CDR1 is SGHNT and CDR2 is YYREEE in the germline V gene (reference sequence). This CDR3 has 12 residues. The CDR3 sequence is CASSFSGGGAFF. The CDR3 DNA sequence: TGTGCCAGCAGCTTCTCGGGGGGAGGTGCTTTCTTT.

The gene calls are TRBV4-3 and TRBJ2-1; D is unresolved. The CDR3 spans 16 residues. Germline V CDR1 and CDR2: LGHNA, YSLEER. Trimming cost V 0 bases and J 0 bases, with 9 bases left between them. Here the CDR3 DNA reads TGCGCCAGCAGCCAAGATGGATGGAGCTCCTACAATGAGCAGTTCTTC. Amino acid sequence: CASSQDGWSSYNEQFF.

The chain employs TRBV7-2 and TRBJ1-3; tentatively, D is TRBD1 (6 bases). The CDR3 has 14 residues. Germline values: CDR1 SGHTA, CDR2 FQGNSA. Trimming took off 10 bases at V and 0 bases at J, with 13 bases between the two ends. CDR3 residues: CAIGGPSSGNTIYF. DNA for the CDR3: TGTGCCATTGGGGGCCCGAGCTCTGGAAACACCATATATTTT.

The genes are TRBV19 and TRBJ1-1; D is undetermined. The CDR3 consists of 14 residues. CDR1 LNHDA and CDR2 SQIVND come from the germline V gene (reference sequence). V was clipped by 3 bases and J by 0 bases, with 8 bases between them. The CDR3 loop is CASSIGVMNTEAFF. Here the CDR3 DNA reads TGTGCCAGTAGTATCGGGGTAATGAACACTGAAGCTTTCTTT.

This chain links TRBV12-5 with TRBJ1-3; the match to TRBD1 covers 8 bases. Unmatched junction bases numbered 6, after V lost 0 bases and J lost 2 bases. The CDR3 contains 17 residues. From germline, CDR1 is LGHNT and CDR2 FRNRAP. The CDR3 loop is CASGLVGRGLAGNTIYF. The CDR3 coding sequence is TGTGCTAGTGGTTTGGTAGGCAGGGGGCTTGCTGGAAACACCATATATTTT.

The chain joins TRBV19 to TRBJ1-5; TRBD1 is a possible D gene (5 bases). Per the germline V gene, CDR1 is LNHDA and CDR2 is SQIVND (reference sequence). Trimming pared 1 base from V and 11 bases from J, leaving 18 bases between. There are 15 residues in the CDR3. The DNA for the CDR3 is TGTGCCAGTAGTATAGGGGGGGGGTCCCTAGGAGCCCAGCATTTT. Protein: CASSIGGGSLGAQHF.

The chain couples TRBV19 to TRBJ1-1; 8 bases align to TRBD1. V lost 3 bases and J lost 0; bases outside the gene matches: 9. CDR3 length equals 17 residues. From germline, CDR1 is LNHDA and CDR2 SQIVND (reference sequence). The CDR3 region is CASSIWTGLFMNTEAFF. The CDR3, as DNA: TGTGCCAGTAGTATTTGGACAGGGCTTTTTATGAACACTGAAGCTTTCTTT.

The rearrangement joins TRBV25-1 to TRBJ2-7, with D uncertain. The CDR3 totals 11 residues. The V end lost 7 bases, the J end lost 2 bases, and 6 bases lay between the germline ends. Germline loops: CDR1 MGHDK, CDR2 SYGVNS. This CDR3 is CASNEAYEQYF. In DNA, the CDR3 is TGTGCCAGCAACGAGGCCTACGAGCAGTACTTC.

The chain has TRBV7-2 and TRBJ1-5; D remains unclear. CDR3 size: 14 residues. CDR1 and CDR2 (germline): SGHTA, FQGNSA. V shed 6 bases and J shed 0 bases, with 9 bases lying between them. The CDR3 sequence: CASRSGSSNQPQHF. In DNA, the CDR3 is TGTGCCAGCAGATCCGGGAGTAGCAATCAGCCCCAGCATTTT.

This sequence joins TRBV7-2 and TRBJ2-5; D call uncertain. CDR1 is SGHTA, CDR2 FQGNSA, per germline. The CDR3 sequence is 13 residues long. V lost 2 bases to trimming and J lost 5 bases, with 9 bases between them. The CDR3 loop is CASSLSLAETQYF. The CDR3 DNA reads TGTGCCAGCAGCTTATCCCTTGCGGAGACCCAGTACTTC. The full variable domain, its missing parts supplied by reference TRBV7-2 and TRBJ2-5, is GAGVSQSPSNKVTEKGKDVELRCDPISGHTALYWYRQSLGQGLEFLIYFQGNSAPDKSGLPSDRFSAERTGGSVSTLTIQRTQQEDSAVYLCASSLSLAETQYFGPGTRLLVL.

The chain employs TRBV19 and TRBJ2-7; TRBD2 matches 11 bases. CDR1 is LNHDA, CDR2 SQIVND, per germline (reference sequence). The CDR3 length is 14 residues. Here the CDR3 reads CASSIYPSGRPRPV. For the CDR3, the DNA is TGTGCCAGTAGTATATATCCTAGCGGGAGGCCCCGGCCGGTC.

The CDR3: CASSTNAGPLLSGYTF. Written as DNA, the CDR3 is TGTGCCAGCAGCACCAACGCGGGACCACTTCTCTCCGGCTACACCTTC. The chain joins TRBV7-9 to TRBJ1-2; TRBD1 might be the D (5 bases). V was clipped by 5 bases and J by 8 bases, with 24 bases between them. Looked up from germline, CDR1 is SEHNR and CDR2 is FQNEAQ (reference sequence). The CDR3 is 16 residues long.

In this sample, this clone turned up once. The gene calls are TRBV7-2 and TRBJ2-3, with D possibly matching TRBD1 (7 bases). The ends were cut back, 4 bases at V and 6 bases at J, with 20 bases in the middle. Germline V gene sequence: CDR1 SGHTA, CDR2 FQGNSA. The CDR3 is 16 residues long. The chain's CDR3 is CASSSQGGQRLDTQYF. The CDR3 DNA reads TGTGCCAGCAGCTCCCAGGGGGGACAGCGGTTGGATACGCAGTATTTT.

This chain links TRBV7-2 with TRBJ1-4; D unresolved. This CDR3 contains 13 residues. Trimming cost V 1 base and J 3 bases, with 3 bases left between them. Germline loops: CDR1 SGHTA, CDR2 FQGNSA. CDR3 sequence: CASSLVANEKLFF. The CDR3 DNA sequence: TGTGCCAGCAGCTTAGTCGCTAATGAAAAACTGTTTTTT.

V gene TRBV2 combines with J gene TRBJ2-2; D call uncertain. CDR1 is SNHLY, CDR2 FYNNEI, per germline. Trimming pared 4 bases from V and 4 bases from J, leaving 13 bases between. This CDR3 has 15 residues. The CDR3 bases are TGTGCCAGCAGTGCGTCGACTCGAGGCACCGGGGAGCTGTTTTTT. Translation gives CASSASTRGTGELFF.

V usage is TRBV28 and J usage is TRBJ1-6; D perhaps matches TRBD1 (6 bases). V was cut by 6 bases and J by 6 bases, with 15 bases left in between. The CDR3 totals 15 residues. CDR1 and CDR2 from the germline V gene are MDHEN and SYDVKM. The CDR3 DNA is TGTGCCAGCAGCCTAGTGAGGACAGCTAATTCACCCCTCCACTTT. Amino acid sequence: CASSLVRTANSPLHF. The full variable domain, with the rest looked up from reference TRBV28 and TRBJ1-6, is DVKVTQSSRYLVKRTGEKVFLECVQDMDHENMFWYRQDPGLGLRLIYFSYDVKMKEKGDIPEGYSVSREKKERFSLILESASTNQTSMYLCASSLVRTANSPLHFGNGTRLTVT.

This clone was seen repeatedly, ten times or more. The gene calls are TRBV28 and TRBJ2-6, with D possibly TRBD2 on 6 matching bases. The CDR3 has 17 amino acids. Trimming removed 3 bases from V and 4 bases from J, with 16 bases in between. Germline V lookup: CDR1 MDHEN, CDR2 SYDVKM. The CDR3 nucleotides are TGTGCCAGCAGTTTCGGGGACTCGGGTTCGGGGGCCAACGTCCTGACTTTC. Protein: CASSFGDSGSGANVLTF.